The 30 T cell receptor beta chains below were found in one sample sequenced in a study of blood T cell repertoires in COVID-19. Libraries were prepared by immunoSEQ multiplex PCR; TCRdb keeps only in-frame clonotypes and omits some of them. The table shows 180,000 or so clones, with about 80% occurring only once. Material: peripheral blood. These receptors came from a human donor with acute or convalescent COVID-19. The donor label of this sample is uncertain.

The chain combines TRBV6-5 with TRBJ1-2; the D gene is possibly TRBD1 (5 bases). The CDR3 extends over 12 amino acids. CDR1 MNHEY and CDR2 SVGAGI come from the germline V gene. V gave up 5 bases and J gave up 13 bases, with 17 bases separating them. The CDR3 sequence: CASSTTTDPGTF. CDR3 DNA sequence: TGTGCCAGCAGTACTACGACAGACCCCGGCACCTTC.

This sequence joins TRBV5-4 and TRBJ1-2; 7 nucleotides line up with TRBD1. Germline values: CDR1 SGHNT, CDR2 YYREEE (reference sequence). The CDR3 runs to 15 residues. After removal of 4 bases from V and 6 bases from J, the junction contained 12 bases not matched to a gene. DNA of the CDR3: TGTGCCAGCAGCCCTGGGACAGATAATTTCCATGGCTACACCTTC. Translation: CASSPGTDNFHGYTF.

This clone occurred a few times. V is TRBV9 and J is TRBJ2-5, with D hard to call. The CDR3 consists of 15 residues. CDR1 and CDR2 from the germline V gene are SGDLS and YYNGEE. The V gene lost 0 bases and the J gene lost 7 bases, with 16 bases spanning the gap. This CDR3 is CASSVAPDPAGTQYF. The CDR3 nucleotides are TGTGCCAGCAGCGTAGCCCCAGACCCGGCAGGGACCCAGTACTTC.

The rearrangement links TRBV28 to TRBJ1-1; possibly TRBD1 for D (6 bases). Germline V gene sequence: CDR1 MDHEN, CDR2 SYDVKM. V lost 6 bases to trimming and J lost 0 bases, with 20 bases between them. The CDR3 covers 17 residues. The CDR3 spells CASRRTDHPNMNTEAFF. The CDR3 region has the DNA TGTGCCAGCAGACGGACAGACCACCCTAATATGAACACTGAAGCTTTCTTT.

The rearrangement links TRBV7-9 to TRBJ2-7, with 7 bases matching TRBD1. The germline V gene has CDR1 SEHNR and CDR2 FQNEAQ (reference sequence). The CDR3 consists of 13 residues. Trimming at V came to 8 bases and at J to 3 bases, leaving 7 bases not matched to a gene. The DNA of the CDR3 is TGTGCCAGCTCCGAAGGGGGCTTCTACGAGCAGTACTTC. It yields the protein CASSEGGFYEQYF.

The chain carries TRBV27 and TRBJ2-1; 10 positions match TRBD2. V was clipped by 2 bases and J by 8 bases; unmatched bases: 6. The germline gives CDR1 MNHEY, CDR2 SMNVEV (reference sequence). The CDR3 has 15 residues. In nucleotides, the CDR3 is TGTGCCAGCAGTTTAATACTAGCGGGGATCTATGAGCAGTTCTTC. Its translation is CASSLILAGIYEQFF.

In this sample, this clone turned up once. The chain recombines TRBV15 with TRBJ1-2; no definite D call. The germline CDR1 and CDR2 sequences are LNHNV and YYDKDF (reference sequence). CDR3 length: 13 amino acids. Trimming cost V 8 bases and J 5 bases, with 15 bases left between them. The CDR3 region is CATSGSAWYGYTF. The CDR3 nucleotides read TGTGCCACCTCAGGCTCCGCTTGGTATGGCTACACCTTC.

This CDR3 is CASSLARGGNGNTIYF. As DNA, the CDR3 is TGCGCCAGCAGCTTGGCCAGAGGGGGTAATGGAAACACCATATATTTT. The chain joins TRBV5-1 to TRBJ1-3; D is possibly TRBD1 (6 bases). CDR1 is SGHRS and CDR2 is YFSETQ in the germline V gene. V lost 0 bases and J lost 3, with 13 bases in between. The CDR3 is made up of 16 amino acids. Drawing the rest from reference TRBV5-1 and TRBJ1-3, the complete variable domain is KAGVTQTPRYLIKTRGQQVTLSCSPISGHRSVSWYQQTPGQGLQFLFEYFSETQRNKGNFPGRFSGRQFSNSRSEMNVSTLELGDSALYLCASSLARGGNGNTIYFGEGSWLTVV.

CDR3 in DNA: TGTGCCAGCAGTTACAAGGGACAGGACTCCTACGAGCAGTACTTC. This gives the protein CASSYKGQDSYEQYF. The rearrangement joins TRBV6-6 to TRBJ2-7; 8 nucleotides align to TRBD1. Trimming at V came to 2 bases and at J to 0 bases, leaving 3 bases not matched to a gene. The germline CDR1 and CDR2 sequences are MNHNY and SVGAGI (reference sequence). The CDR3 contains 15 residues.

The chain combines TRBV5-1 with TRBJ1-4; D perhaps matches TRBD1 (6 bases). Germline-derived CDR1 and CDR2 are SGHRS and YFSETQ. CDR3 length: 14 residues. Trimming left V 5 bases short and J 3 bases short, with 11 bases between. The CDR3 loop reads CASRQGVANEKLFF. The CDR3 DNA follows: TGCGCCAGCAGACAGGGAGTTGCTAATGAAAAACTGTTTTTT. Supplemented by reference TRBV5-1 and TRBJ1-4, the full variable domain reads KAGVTQTPRYLIKTRGQQVTLSCSPISGHRSVSWYQQTPGQGLQFLFEYFSETQRNKGNFPGRFSGRQFSNSRSEMNVSTLELGDSALYLCASRQGVANEKLFFGSGTQLSVL.

A word on this clone: This sample includes further DNA sequences coding for the same CDR3. This chain uses TRBV19 with TRBJ1-5; D might be TRBD1 (6 bases). Trimming removed 4 bases at V and 5 bases at J, with 12 bases between. Germline loops: CDR1 LNHDA, CDR2 SQIVND (reference sequence). The CDR3 has 14 residues. The CDR3 nucleotides read TGTGCCAGTAGTACCGACAGGACGTATCAGCCCCAGCATTTT. It codes for CASSTDRTYQPQHF.

The chain recombines TRBV2 with TRBJ1-2; TRBD1 is a possible D gene (6 bases). CDR3 length equals 14 residues. Trimming took off 7 bases at V and 4 bases at J, with 16 bases between the two ends. From germline, CDR1 is SNHLY and CDR2 FYNNEI. In DNA form, the CDR3 reads TGTGCCAGCAACCCAGGGGCAACTGGCTATGGCTACACCTTC. As protein: CASNPGATGYGYTF.

This sequence joins TRBV7-2 and TRBJ2-3, with TRBD2 identical over 7 bases. With V trimmed by 0 bases and J by 3 bases, 6 bases remained unmatched. CDR3 length: 16 amino acids. CDR1 and CDR2 from the germline V gene are SGHTA and FQGNSA. This CDR3 reads CASSLALGGSTDTQYF. CDR3 nucleotides: TGTGCCAGCAGCTTAGCGCTGGGCGGGAGTACAGATACGCAGTATTTT.

This rearrangement joins TRBV30 to TRBJ2-3, with D maybe TRBD1 (6 bases). The CDR3 has 14 residues. Germline V gene sequence: CDR1 GTSNPN, CDR2 SVGIG (reference sequence). Deletions cut 0 bases from V and 5 bases from J, with 12 bases between. The CDR3 region has the DNA TGTGCCTGGAGTGTAACAGGGAATGGAGATACGCAGTATTTT. As protein: CAWSVTGNGDTQYF.

The CDR3 here is CASTLTGTGEKLFF. The DNA of the CDR3 is TGTGCCAGCACCTTGACAGGGACAGGGGAAAAACTGTTTTTT. The gene calls are TRBV28 and TRBJ1-4, with 9 bases lining up with TRBD1. CDR3 size: 14 residues. The V segment lost 7 bases and the J segment 8 bases; nucleotides outside the gene matches: 8. The germline V gene encodes CDR1 MDHEN and CDR2 SYDVKM.

This clone was picked up a small number of times. The genes are TRBV19 and TRBJ2-2; tentatively, D is TRBD1 (5 bases). Looked up from germline, CDR1 is LNHDA and CDR2 is SQIVND (reference sequence). The CDR3 covers 15 residues. V dropped 5 bases and J dropped 3 bases, with 13 bases sitting between them. For the CDR3, the DNA is TGTGCCAGTAGTTTCCAGGGAAGAGACACCGGGGAGCTGTTTTTT. Amino acid sequence: CASSFQGRDTGELFF.

The chain couples TRBV7-3 to TRBJ2-6; D is unresolved. V lost 1 base and J 0 bases, leaving 7 bases between the germline ends. The CDR3 length is 16 residues. The germline V gene has CDR1 SGHTA and CDR2 FQGTGA. The CDR3: CASSLRPRSGANVLTF. CDR3 in DNA: TGTGCCAGCAGCTTAAGGCCACGCTCTGGGGCCAACGTCCTGACTTTC.

The chain links TRBV28 to TRBJ1-4; D is unclear. The CDR3 spans 13 residues. V was trimmed by 6 bases and J by 3 bases, leaving 8 bases between them. CDR1 and CDR2 (germline): MDHEN, SYDVKM. This CDR3 is CASRGAANEKLFF. CDR3 in DNA: TGTGCCAGCAGGGGCGCAGCTAATGAAAAACTGTTTTTT.

V usage is TRBV2 and J usage is TRBJ2-5; D gene uncertain. V shed 8 bases and J shed 4 bases, with 8 bases lying between them. The CDR3 is 11 residues long. Germline V CDR1 and CDR2: SNHLY, FYNNEI. The CDR3 DNA follows: TGTGCCAGCTCCCCGTCAGAGACCCAGTACTTC. Protein sequence: CASSPSETQYF.

This clone was seen once. V usage is TRBV30 and J usage is TRBJ1-3, with 7 bases identical to TRBD1. Germline V gene lookup returns CDR1 GTSNPN and CDR2 SVGIG (reference sequence). CDR3 length: 14 amino acids. Trimming cost V 5 bases and J 4 bases; bases outside gene matches: 8. The CDR3 is CAWSKGARGNTIYF. As DNA, the CDR3 is TGTGCCTGGTCTAAGGGGGCGCGGGGAAACACCATATATTTT.

This sequence joins TRBV27 and TRBJ2-3; D may be TRBD1 (6 bases). This CDR3 is 17 amino acids long. The V and J ends lost 2 bases and 6 bases respectively, with 21 bases between them. The germline gives CDR1 MNHEY, CDR2 SMNVEV (reference sequence). CDR3 nucleotide sequence: TGTGCCAGCAGTTTAAGGGTACAGGGTTTGAGGATGGATACGCAGTATTTT. It specifies CASSLRVQGLRMDTQYF.

A single count supports this clone. V is TRBV30 and J is TRBJ1-6; a possible D gene is TRBD1 (6 bases). Trimming pared 1 base from V and 6 bases from J, leaving 7 bases between. The CDR3 covers 13 residues. Germline lookup yields CDR1 GTSNPN and CDR2 SVGIG (reference sequence). The CDR3 is CAWSEGGNSPLHF. For the CDR3, the DNA is TGTGCCTGGAGTGAAGGGGGTAATTCACCCCTCCACTTT.

The chain carries TRBV9 and TRBJ2-1, with 7 nucleotides matching TRBD1. Germline loops: CDR1 SGDLS, CDR2 YYNGEE. The CDR3 contains 14 residues. The V segment lost 1 base and the J segment 10 bases; nucleotides outside the gene matches: 8. CDR3 DNA: TGTGCCAGCAGCGTATGGACAGGCATGGGGGAGCAGTTCTTC. Translating it yields CASSVWTGMGEQFF.

The chain links TRBV28 to TRBJ1-2, with TRBD1 matching 9 bases. This CDR3 is built from 15 residues. Germline values: CDR1 MDHEN, CDR2 SYDVKM. Trimming at V came to 2 bases and at J to 1 base, leaving 2 bases not matched to a gene. The CDR3 nucleotides read TGTGCCAGCAGTTTAGCGGGACAGGGTAACTATGGCTACACCTTC. Translation: CASSLAGQGNYGYTF.

The V call is TRBV18, the J call TRBJ2-7, with 8 bases that match TRBD1. V dropped 4 bases and J dropped 2; count of bases not matched to a gene: 7. Germline V gene lookup returns CDR1 KGHSH and CDR2 LQKENI. This CDR3 comprises 15 residues. The CDR3 bases are TGTGCCAGCTCACTGGGACAGGAATCGCCCTACGAGCAGTACTTC. Translating it yields CASSLGQESPYEQYF.

V usage is TRBV27 and J usage is TRBJ1-5; maybe TRBD1 (5 bases). CDR3 size: 16 residues. Trimming removed 2 bases at V and 4 bases at J, with 15 bases between. Per the germline V gene, CDR1 is MNHEY and CDR2 is SMNVEV (reference sequence). CDR3: CASSLRTGESNQPQHF. The CDR3 DNA reads TGTGCCAGCAGTTTAAGAACGGGGGAGAGTAATCAGCCCCAGCATTTT.

This chain uses TRBV27 with TRBJ2-4; the match to TRBD2 covers 10 bases. This CDR3 is built from 15 residues. The V and J ends lost 3 bases and 7 bases, in that order; junction bases with no gene match: 6. CDR1 MNHEY and CDR2 SMNVEV come from the germline V gene (reference sequence). The CDR3 DNA reads as TGTGCCAGCAGTTTGAAAGCGGGAGGGCCGAACATTCAGTACTTC. Encoded protein: CASSLKAGGPNIQYF.

The V and J genes are TRBV19 and TRBJ1-5; maybe TRBD1 (5 bases). Trimming took 1 base from V and 0 from J, leaving 13 bases between them. Germline assignment: CDR1 LNHDA and CDR2 SQIVND (reference sequence). The CDR3 covers 17 residues. The CDR3 is CASSIAGRANSNQPQHF. The DNA for the CDR3 is TGTGCCAGTAGTATAGCAGGGAGGGCGAATAGCAATCAGCCCCAGCATTTT.

This chain joins TRBV30 and TRBJ1-4, with 7 positions matching TRBD1. After removal of 3 bases from V and 7 bases from J, the junction contained 8 bases not matched to a gene. CDR1 and CDR2 from the germline V gene are GTSNPN and SVGIG (reference sequence). CDR3 length: 14 residues. CDR3 in amino acids: CAWRNRGGIEKLFF. CDR3 DNA: TGTGCCTGGAGAAACAGGGGTGGGATTGAAAAACTGTTTTTT.

The J gene is TRBJ1-2, the V gene TRBV3-1 (or the pseudogene TRBV3-2); D possibly corresponds to TRBD1 (5 bases). The CDR3 sequence is 15 residues long. Deletions cut 4 bases from V and 2 bases from J, with 14 bases between. The germline CDR1 and CDR2 sequences are LGHDT and YNNKEL (reference sequence). The CDR3, as DNA: TGTGCCAGCAGCCCTGGGGCGGCGAACAACTATGGCTACACCTTC. As protein: CASSPGAANNYGYTF.